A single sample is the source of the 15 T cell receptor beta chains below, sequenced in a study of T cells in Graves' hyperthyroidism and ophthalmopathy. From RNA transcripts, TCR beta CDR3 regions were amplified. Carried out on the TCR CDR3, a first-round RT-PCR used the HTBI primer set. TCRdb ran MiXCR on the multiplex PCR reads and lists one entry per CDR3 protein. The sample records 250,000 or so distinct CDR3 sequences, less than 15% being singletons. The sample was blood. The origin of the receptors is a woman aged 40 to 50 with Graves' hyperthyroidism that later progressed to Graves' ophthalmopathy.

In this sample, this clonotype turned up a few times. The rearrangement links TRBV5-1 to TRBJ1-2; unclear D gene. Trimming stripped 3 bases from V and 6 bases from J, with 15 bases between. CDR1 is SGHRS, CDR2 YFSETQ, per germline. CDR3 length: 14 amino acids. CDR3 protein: CASSSRTSTHGYTF. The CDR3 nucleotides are TGCGCCAGCAGCTCCCGGACTTCCACCCATGGCTACACCTTC.

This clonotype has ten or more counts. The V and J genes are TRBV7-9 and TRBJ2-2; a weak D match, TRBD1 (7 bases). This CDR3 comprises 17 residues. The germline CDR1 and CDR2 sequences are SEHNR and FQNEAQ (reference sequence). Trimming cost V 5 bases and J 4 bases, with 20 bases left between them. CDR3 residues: CASSRPQRQGGTGELFF. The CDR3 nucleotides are TGTGCCAGCAGCCGACCTCAGAGACAGGGAGGCACCGGGGAGCTGTTTTTT.

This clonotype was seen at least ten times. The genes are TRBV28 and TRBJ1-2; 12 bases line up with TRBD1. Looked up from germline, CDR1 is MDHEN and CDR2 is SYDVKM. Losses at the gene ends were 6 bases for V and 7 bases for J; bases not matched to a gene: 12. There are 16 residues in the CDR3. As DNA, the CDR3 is TGTGCCAGCAGCCCTCAAAGCTGGGACAGGGGGCTTGGCTACACCTTC. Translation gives CASSPQSWDRGLGYTF.

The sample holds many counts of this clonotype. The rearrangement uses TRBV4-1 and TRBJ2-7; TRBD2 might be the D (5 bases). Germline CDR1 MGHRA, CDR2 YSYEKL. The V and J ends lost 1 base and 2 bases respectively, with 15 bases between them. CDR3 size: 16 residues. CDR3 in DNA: TGCGCCAGCAGCCAAGGTATGAGGGAGATCGCCTACGAGCAGTACTTC. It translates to CASSQGMREIAYEQYF.

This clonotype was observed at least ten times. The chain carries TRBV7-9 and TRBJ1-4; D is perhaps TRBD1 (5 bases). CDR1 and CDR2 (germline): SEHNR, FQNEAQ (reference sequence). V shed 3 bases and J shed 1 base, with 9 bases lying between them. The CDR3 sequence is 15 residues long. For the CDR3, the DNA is TGTGCCAGCAGCTTCCAGGGTGTAACTAATGAAAAACTGTTTTTT. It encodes CASSFQGVTNEKLFF. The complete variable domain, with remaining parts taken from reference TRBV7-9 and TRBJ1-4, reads DTGVSQNPRHKITKRGQNVTFRCDPISEHNRLYWYRQTLGQGPEFLTYFQNEAQLEKSRLLSDRFSAERPKGSFSTLEIQRTEQGDSAMYLCASSFQGVTNEKLFFGSGTQLSVL.

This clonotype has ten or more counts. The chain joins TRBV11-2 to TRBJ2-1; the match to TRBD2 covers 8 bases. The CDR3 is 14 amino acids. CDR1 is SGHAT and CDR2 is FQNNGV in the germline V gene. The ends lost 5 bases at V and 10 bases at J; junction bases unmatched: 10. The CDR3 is CASSHGTSSIEQFF. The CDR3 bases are TGTGCCAGCAGCCACGGGACTAGTTCCATAGAGCAGTTCTTC.

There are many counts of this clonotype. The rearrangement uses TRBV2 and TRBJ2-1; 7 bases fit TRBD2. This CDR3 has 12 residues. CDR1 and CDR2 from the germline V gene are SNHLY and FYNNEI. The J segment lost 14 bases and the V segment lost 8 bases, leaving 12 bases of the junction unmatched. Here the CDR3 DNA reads TGTGCCAGCGAACCCGGGGGGTCTTTAAAGTTCTTC. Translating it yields CASEPGGSLKFF.

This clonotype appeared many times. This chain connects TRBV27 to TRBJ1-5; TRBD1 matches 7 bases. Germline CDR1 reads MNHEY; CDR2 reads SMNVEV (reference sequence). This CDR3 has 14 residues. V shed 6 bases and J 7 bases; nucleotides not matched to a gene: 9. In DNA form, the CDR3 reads TGTGCCAGCAGCCACAGGGGTTTCGGCCAGCCCCAGCATTTT. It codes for CASSHRGFGQPQHF.

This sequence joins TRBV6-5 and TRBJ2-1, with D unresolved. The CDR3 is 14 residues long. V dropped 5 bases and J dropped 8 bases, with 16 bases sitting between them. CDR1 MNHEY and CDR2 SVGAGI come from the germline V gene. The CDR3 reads CASSLSDPLDEQFF. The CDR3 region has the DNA TGTGCCAGCAGTCTCTCGGACCCTCTGGATGAGCAGTTCTTC.

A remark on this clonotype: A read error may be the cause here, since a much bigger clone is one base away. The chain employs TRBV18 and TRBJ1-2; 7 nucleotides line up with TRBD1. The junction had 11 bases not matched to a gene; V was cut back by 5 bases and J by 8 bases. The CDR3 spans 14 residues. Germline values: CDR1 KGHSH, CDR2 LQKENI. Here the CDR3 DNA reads TGTGCCAGCTCAGAACCGGACAGGATGGACGGCTACACCTTC. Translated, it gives CASSEPDRMDGYTF. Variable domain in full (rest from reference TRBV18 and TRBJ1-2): NAGVMQNPRHLVRRRGQEARLRCSPMKGHSHVYWYRQLPEEGLKFMVYLQKENIIDESGMPKERFSAEFPKEGPSILRIQQVVRGDSAAYFCASSEPDRMDGYTFGSGTRLTVV.

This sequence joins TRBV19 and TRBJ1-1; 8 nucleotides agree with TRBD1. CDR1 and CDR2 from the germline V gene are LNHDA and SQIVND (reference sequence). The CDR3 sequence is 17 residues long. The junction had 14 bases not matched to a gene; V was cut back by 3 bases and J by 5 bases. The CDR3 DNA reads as TGTGCCAGTAGTATGCCCGGCAGGGGGCTAATGGGGACTGAAGCTTTCTTT. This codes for CASSMPGRGLMGTEAFF. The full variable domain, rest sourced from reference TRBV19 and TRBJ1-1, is DGGITQSPKYLFRKEGQNVTLSCEQNLNHDAMYWYRQDPGQGLRLIYYSQIVNDFQKGDIAEGYSVSREKKESFPLTVTSAQKNPTAFYLCASSMPGRGLMGTEAFFGQGTRLTVV.

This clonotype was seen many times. In DNA, the CDR3 is TGTGCCAGCAGCTTACGGGGATTAGTGGACTACGAGCAGTACTTC. Encoded protein: CASSLRGLVDYEQYF. The V gene is TRBV7-8, the J gene TRBJ2-7; weak D call: TRBD2 (5 bases). Germline CDR1 is SGHVS and CDR2 is FQNEAQ. V lost 2 bases to trimming and J lost 3 bases, with 14 bases between them. The CDR3 sequence is 15 residues long.

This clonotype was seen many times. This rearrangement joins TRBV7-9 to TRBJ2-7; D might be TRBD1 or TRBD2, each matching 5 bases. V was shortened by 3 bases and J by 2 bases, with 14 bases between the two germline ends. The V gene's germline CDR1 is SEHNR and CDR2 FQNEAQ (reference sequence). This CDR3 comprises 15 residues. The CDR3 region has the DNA TGTGCCAGCAGCTTCGGGACCCTTAACCCCTACGAGCAGTACTTC. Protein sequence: CASSFGTLNPYEQYF.

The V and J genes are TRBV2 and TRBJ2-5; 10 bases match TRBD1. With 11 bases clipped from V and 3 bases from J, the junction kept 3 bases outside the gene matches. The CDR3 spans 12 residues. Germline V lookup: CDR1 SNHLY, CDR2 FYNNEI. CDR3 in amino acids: CASGQGEETQYF. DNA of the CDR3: TGTGCCTCCGGACAGGGGGAAGAGACCCAGTACTTC. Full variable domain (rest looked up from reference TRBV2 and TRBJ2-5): EPEVTQTPSHQVTQMGQEVILRCVPISNHLYFYWYRQILGQKVEFLVSFYNNEISEKSEIFDDQFSVERPDGSNFTLKIRSTKLEDSAMYFCASGQGEETQYFGPGTRLLVL.

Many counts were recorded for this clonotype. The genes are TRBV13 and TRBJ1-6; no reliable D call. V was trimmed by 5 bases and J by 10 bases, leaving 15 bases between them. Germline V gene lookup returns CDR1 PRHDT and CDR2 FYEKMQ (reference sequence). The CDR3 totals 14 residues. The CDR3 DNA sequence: TGTGCCAGCAGCCCGATCACTCTGGGGTCACCCCTCCACTTT. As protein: CASSPITLGSPLHF.